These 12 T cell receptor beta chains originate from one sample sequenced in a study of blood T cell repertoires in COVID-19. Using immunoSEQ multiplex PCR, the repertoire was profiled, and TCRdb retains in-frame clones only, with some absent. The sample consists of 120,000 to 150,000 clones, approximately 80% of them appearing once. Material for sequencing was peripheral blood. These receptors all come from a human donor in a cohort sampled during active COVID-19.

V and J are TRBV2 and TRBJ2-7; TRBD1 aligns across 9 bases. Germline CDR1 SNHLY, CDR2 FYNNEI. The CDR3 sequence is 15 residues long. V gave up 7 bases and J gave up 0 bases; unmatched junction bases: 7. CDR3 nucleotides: TGTGCCAGCACCAAGGACAGGGGAGACTCCTACGAGCAGTACTTC. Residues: CASTKDRGDSYEQYF.

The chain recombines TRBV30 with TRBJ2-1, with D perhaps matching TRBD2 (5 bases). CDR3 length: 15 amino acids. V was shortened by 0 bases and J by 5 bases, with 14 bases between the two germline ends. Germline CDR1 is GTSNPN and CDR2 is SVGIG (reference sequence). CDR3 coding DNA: TGTGCCTGGAGTGTCAGAGGGCAAGTGAACAATGAGCAGTTCTTC. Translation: CAWSVRGQVNNEQFF.

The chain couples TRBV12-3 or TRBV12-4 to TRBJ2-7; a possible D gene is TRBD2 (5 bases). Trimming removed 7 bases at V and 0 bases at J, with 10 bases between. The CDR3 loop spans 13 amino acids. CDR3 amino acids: CASNKGSSYEQYF. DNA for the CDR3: TGTGCCAGCAATAAAGGGAGCTCCTACGAGCAGTACTTC.

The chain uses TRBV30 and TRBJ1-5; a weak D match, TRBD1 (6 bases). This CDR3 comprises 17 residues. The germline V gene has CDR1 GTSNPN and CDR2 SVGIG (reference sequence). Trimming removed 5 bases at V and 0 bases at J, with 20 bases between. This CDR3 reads CAWDRGQSENSNQPQHF. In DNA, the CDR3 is TGTGCCTGGGACCGCGGACAGTCTGAAAATAGCAATCAGCCCCAGCATTTT. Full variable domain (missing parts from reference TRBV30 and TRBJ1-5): SQTIHQWPATLVQPVGSPLSLECTVEGTSNPNLYWYRQAAGRGLQLLFYSVGIGQISSEVPQNLSASRPQDRQFILSSKKLLLSDSGFYLCAWDRGQSENSNQPQHFGDGTRLSIL.

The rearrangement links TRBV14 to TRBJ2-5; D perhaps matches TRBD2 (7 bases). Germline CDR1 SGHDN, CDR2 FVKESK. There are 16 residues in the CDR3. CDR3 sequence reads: CAYPRGGDVDQETQYF. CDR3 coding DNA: TGTGCATACCCTAGGGGGGGGGATGTAGACCAAGAGACCCAGTACTTC.

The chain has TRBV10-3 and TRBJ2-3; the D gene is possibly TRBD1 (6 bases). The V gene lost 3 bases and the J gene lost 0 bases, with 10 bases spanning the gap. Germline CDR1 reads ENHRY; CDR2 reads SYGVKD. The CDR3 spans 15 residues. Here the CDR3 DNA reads TGTGCCATCAGTGATGGGACACGAAGCACAGATACGCAGTATTTT. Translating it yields CAISDGTRSTDTQYF.

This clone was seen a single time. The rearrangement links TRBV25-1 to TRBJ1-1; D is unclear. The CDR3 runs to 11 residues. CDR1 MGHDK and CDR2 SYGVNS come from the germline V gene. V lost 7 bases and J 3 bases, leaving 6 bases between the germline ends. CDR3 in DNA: TGTGCCAGCATTCACTACACTGAAGCTTTCTTT. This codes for CASIHYTEAFF.

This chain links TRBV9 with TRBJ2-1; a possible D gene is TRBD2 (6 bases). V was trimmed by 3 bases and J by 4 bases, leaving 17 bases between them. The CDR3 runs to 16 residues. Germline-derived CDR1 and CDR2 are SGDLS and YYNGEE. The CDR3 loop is CASSADSLALYNEQFF. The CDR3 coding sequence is TGTGCCAGCAGCGCTGATTCGCTAGCGCTATACAATGAGCAGTTCTTC.

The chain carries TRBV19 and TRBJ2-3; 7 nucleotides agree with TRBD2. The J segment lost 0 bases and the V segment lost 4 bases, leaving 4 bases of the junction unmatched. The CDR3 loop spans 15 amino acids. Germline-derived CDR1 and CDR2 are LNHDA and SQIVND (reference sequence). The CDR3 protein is CASSRGLISTDTQYF. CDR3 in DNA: TGTGCCAGTAGTAGGGGACTAATTAGCACAGATACGCAGTATTTT.

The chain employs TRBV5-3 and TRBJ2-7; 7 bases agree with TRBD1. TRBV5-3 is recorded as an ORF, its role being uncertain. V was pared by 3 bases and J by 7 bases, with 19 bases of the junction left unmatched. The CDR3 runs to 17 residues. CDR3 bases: TGTGCCAGAAGCTCGACAGGGACGACCCTCAGGGGGTGGGAGCAGTACGTC. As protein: CARSSTGTTLRGWEQYV.

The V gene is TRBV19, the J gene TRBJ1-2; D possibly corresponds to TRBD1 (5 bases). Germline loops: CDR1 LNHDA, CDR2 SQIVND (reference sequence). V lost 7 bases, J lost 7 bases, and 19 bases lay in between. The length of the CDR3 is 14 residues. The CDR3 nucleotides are TGTGCCAGTATCCCATCGGGGGGAGCGGGTGGCTACACCTTC. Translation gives CASIPSGGAGGYTF.

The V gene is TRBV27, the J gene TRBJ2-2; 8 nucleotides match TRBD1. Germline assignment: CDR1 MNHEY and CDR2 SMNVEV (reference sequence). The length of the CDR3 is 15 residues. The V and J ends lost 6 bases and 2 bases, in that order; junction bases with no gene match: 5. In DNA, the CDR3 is TGTGCCAGCAGAATGACAGGGGACAACACCGGGGAGCTGTTTTTT. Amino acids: CASRMTGDNTGELFF.